The text below deals with one TCR beta chain. Its specificity is unknown. The sample has other DNA sequences that encode this CDR3 too. Repertoires were generated with immunoSEQ multiplex PCR, while TCRdb's copy carries only in-frame clones and drops some. The sample yields 90,000 to 150,000 clones, approximately 87% seen once. This sample was included in a study of cytomegalovirus exposure and HLA in healthy donors. The study, taken as a whole, reports: The study labeled fewer than 200 TCR beta chains cytomegalovirus-associated. It was reportedly the case that the classifier diagnosed cytomegalovirus status with high specificity and sensitivity. Most TCR sequences were rare, but some public TCRs occurred in many donors. Confirmation was obtained in vitro that a few CMV-associated chains are specific for CMV antigens.

The CDR3 sequence is 15 residues long. The germline V gene has CDR1 SGHRS and CDR2 YFSETQ. With V trimmed by 0 bases and J by 7 bases, 3 bases remained unmatched. Sample: PBMCs. The sequence derives from a woman aged 18-29 years in good health and CMV-seropositive. V is TRBV5-1 and J is TRBJ2-1, with TRBD2 identical over 11 bases. In nucleotides, the CDR3 is TGCGCCAGCAGCTTGGAATTAGCGGGGGGGAATGAGCAGTTCTTC. Its protein is CASSLELAGGNEQFF. The whole variable domain, remainder taken from reference TRBV5-1 and TRBJ2-1, is KAGVTQTPRYLIKTRGQQVTLSCSPISGHRSVSWYQQTPGQGLQFLFEYFSETQRNKGNFPGRFSGRQFSNSRSEMNVSTLELGDSALYLCASSLELAGGNEQFFGPGTRLTVL.